Here is one T cell receptor (beta chain) with its context. The target antigen is unknown. The entry originates in a study of cytomegalovirus exposure and HLA in healthy donors. Points from the study as a whole: The study put under 200 TCR beta chains on its list as cytomegalovirus-associated. The study carried out a later analysis of TCR beta sequences. It associated roughly 17,000 of them with specific HLA alleles at a false discovery rate of 0.05.

PCR employed 60 Vbeta and 13 Jbeta primers. Profiled with immunoSEQ multiplex PCR; TCRdb holds only in-frame clones, not every one. The repertoire includes 150,000 to 200,000 clones, approximately 67% of them detected once, and under 3% sits in the top ten. V lost 3 bases and J 8 bases, leaving 14 bases between the germline ends. Germline loops: CDR1 GTSNPN, CDR2 SVGIG (reference sequence). The CDR3 is made up of 13 amino acids. Specimen: PBMCs. The chain carries TRBV30 and TRBJ2-1; tentative D call: TRBD2 (5 bases). The receptor was isolated from a man between 40 and 49 years old in good health and CMV-seronegative. Here the CDR3 reads CAWSLGAGDEQFF. CDR3 nucleotide sequence: TGTGCCTGGAGCCTAGGTGCCGGGGATGAGCAGTTCTTC.